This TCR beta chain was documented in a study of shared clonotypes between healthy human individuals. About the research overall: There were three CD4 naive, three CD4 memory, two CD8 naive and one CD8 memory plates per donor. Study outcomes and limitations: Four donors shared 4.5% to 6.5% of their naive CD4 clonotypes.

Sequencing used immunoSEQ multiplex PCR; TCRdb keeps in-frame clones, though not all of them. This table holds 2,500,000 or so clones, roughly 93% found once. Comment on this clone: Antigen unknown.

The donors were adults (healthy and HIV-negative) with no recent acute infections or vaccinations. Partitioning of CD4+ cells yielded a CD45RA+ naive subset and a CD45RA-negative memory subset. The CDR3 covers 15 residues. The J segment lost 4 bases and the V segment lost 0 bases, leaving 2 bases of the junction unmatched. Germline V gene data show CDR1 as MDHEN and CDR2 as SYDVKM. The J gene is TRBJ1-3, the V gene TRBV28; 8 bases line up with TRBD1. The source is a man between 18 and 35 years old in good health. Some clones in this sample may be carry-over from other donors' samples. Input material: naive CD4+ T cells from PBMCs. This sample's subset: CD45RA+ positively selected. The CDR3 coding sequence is TGTGCCAGCAGTTTATGGCAGGGGGCGGGAAACACCATATATTTT. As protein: CASSLWQGAGNTIYF.